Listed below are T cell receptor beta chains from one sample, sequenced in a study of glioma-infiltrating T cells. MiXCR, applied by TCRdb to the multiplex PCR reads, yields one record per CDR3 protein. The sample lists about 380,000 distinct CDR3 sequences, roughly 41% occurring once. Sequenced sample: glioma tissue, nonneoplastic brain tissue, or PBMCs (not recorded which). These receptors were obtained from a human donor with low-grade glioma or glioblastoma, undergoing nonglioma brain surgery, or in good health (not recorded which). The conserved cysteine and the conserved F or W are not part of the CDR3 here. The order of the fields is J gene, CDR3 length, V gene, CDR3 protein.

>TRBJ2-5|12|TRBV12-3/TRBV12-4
ASSPSDRKETQY
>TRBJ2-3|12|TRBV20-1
SASPSGRTDTQY
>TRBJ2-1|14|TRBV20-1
SARESPLAGGDEQF
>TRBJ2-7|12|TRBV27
ASSLIESSYEQY
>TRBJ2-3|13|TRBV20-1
SATTTSRRTDTQY
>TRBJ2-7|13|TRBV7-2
ASSLTWNPNYEQY
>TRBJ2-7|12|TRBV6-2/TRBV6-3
ASRQDRGYYEQY
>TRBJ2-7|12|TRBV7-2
ASSSSSFLPGQY
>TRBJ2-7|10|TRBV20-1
SAPRGHYEQY
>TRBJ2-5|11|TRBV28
ASSSPIEETQY
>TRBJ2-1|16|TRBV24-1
ATSDLVISGAYYNEQF
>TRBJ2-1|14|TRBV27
ASSLTGVGYYNEQF
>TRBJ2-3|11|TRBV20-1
SARRQGTDTQY
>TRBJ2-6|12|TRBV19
ASQGYSGANVLT
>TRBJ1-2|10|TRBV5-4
ASRETGSGYT
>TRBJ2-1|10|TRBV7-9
ASSLALGEQF
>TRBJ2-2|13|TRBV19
ASSPRYRNTGELF
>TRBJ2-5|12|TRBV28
ASSSPLSRETQY
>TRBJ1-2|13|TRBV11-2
ASSSPRGRDYGYT
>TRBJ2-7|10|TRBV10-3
AISPQGYEQY
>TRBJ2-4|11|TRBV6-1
ASSRTEGNIQY
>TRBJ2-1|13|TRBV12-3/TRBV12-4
ASSTTGYRYNGQF
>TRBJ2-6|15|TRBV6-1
ASKRGGYGSGANVLT
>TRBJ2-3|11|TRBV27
ASKALGTNTQY
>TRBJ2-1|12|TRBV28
ASLTSGSYNEQF
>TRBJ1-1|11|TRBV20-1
SARRQGPTEAF
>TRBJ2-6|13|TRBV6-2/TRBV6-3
ASSRAHSGANVLT
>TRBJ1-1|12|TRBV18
ASSPGAGATEAF
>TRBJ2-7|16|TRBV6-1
AISESIIGERVPYEQY
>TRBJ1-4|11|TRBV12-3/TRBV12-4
ATRPGFGEKLF
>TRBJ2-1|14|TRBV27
VSSLIRTTSYNEQF
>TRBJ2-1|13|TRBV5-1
ASSLAGTGYNEQF